This passage covers 18 T cell receptor beta chains from one sample sequenced in a study of blood T cells in healthy people across ages. A second roughly 6 to 11 cycle PCR used barcoded and J-beta primers. A single record per CDR3 protein comes from TCRdb applying MiXCR to the 5' RACE reads. The sample consists of around 940,000 distinct CDR3 sequences, about 51% of them appearing once. The sample taken for sequencing was blood. Source of these receptors: a woman aged 60-75 years in good health.

Here the CDR3 DNA reads TGCAGCGTTGGAGGTTCGCCTTACTACAATGAGCAGTTCTTC. Protein: CSVGGSPYYNEQFF. V is TRBV29-1 and J is TRBJ2-1, with D unresolved. Trimming shortened V by 4 bases and J by 3 bases, and 13 bases separated the two germline ends. Germline CDR1 is SQVTM and CDR2 is ANQGSEA. The CDR3 is 14 amino acids.

The V call is TRBV12-3 or TRBV12-4, the J call TRBJ1-1, with D tentatively TRBD1 (5 bases). CDR3 length equals 15 residues. The V gene lost 4 bases and the J gene lost 5 bases, with 17 bases spanning the gap. The CDR3 DNA reads as TGTGCCAGCAGTTGGGAGGGAGTTCGGGGGACTGAAGCTTTCTTT. Translated, it gives CASSWEGVRGTEAFF.

About this clonotype: A junction end diverges from the germline sequence, so it may reflect a read error. The chain couples TRBV7-8 to TRBJ2-3; possible D gene TRBD2, 5 bases. The CDR3 covers 13 residues. The germline CDR1 and CDR2 sequences are SGHVS and FQNEAQ. CDR3 loop: CASGARVTDMQYF. CDR3 DNA: TGTGCCAGCGGTGCGCGGGTCACAGATATGCAGTATTTT.

The chain joins TRBV28 to TRBJ2-1; D call uncertain. V was pared by 8 bases and J by 9 bases, with 17 bases between. CDR1 is MDHEN and CDR2 is SYDVKM in the germline V gene. This CDR3 contains 13 residues. CDR3 region: CASLGGSAVEQFF. The CDR3 coding sequence is TGTGCCAGCTTAGGTGGGTCAGCCGTTGAGCAGTTCTTC.

This clonotype appeared a few times. CDR3 amino acids: CSVMTGGPRDEQYF. The CDR3, as DNA: TGCAGCGTGATGACAGGGGGCCCTAGGGACGAGCAGTACTTC. The chain has TRBV29-1 and TRBJ2-7, with 10 positions matching TRBD1. Losses at the gene ends were 6 bases for V and 5 bases for J; bases not matched to a gene: 10. Germline values: CDR1 SQVTM, CDR2 ANQGSEA. CDR3 length equals 14 residues.

The chain employs TRBV20-1 and TRBJ2-3; 7 nucleotides match TRBD1. The CDR3 totals 15 residues. Germline V gene lookup returns CDR1 DFQATT and CDR2 SNEGSKA (reference sequence). The J segment lost 2 bases and the V segment lost 6 bases, leaving 11 bases of the junction unmatched. The CDR3 reads CSALGTESPTDTQYF. The CDR3 DNA sequence: TGCAGTGCCCTCGGGACAGAAAGTCCCACAGATACGCAGTATTTT.

The V gene is TRBV20-1, the J gene TRBJ2-5, with 8 bases that match TRBD2. Unmatched junction bases numbered 13, after V lost 6 bases and J lost 4 bases. In germline, CDR1 is DFQATT, CDR2 SNEGSKA (reference sequence). The length of the CDR3 is 15 residues. In DNA form, the CDR3 reads TGCAGTGCGACTCGACAGCGGGGGTACTTAGAGACCCAGTACTTC. Translated, it gives CSATRQRGYLETQYF.

The gene calls are TRBV27 and TRBJ2-5; 7 bases match TRBD2. The CDR3 covers 15 residues. Germline V gene lookup returns CDR1 MNHEY and CDR2 SMNVEV (reference sequence). The ends lost 4 bases at V and 0 bases at J; junction bases unmatched: 5. CDR3: CASSSRDYNQETQYF. The DNA for the CDR3 is TGTGCCAGCAGTTCACGGGACTACAACCAAGAGACCCAGTACTTC.

This clonotype was detected a few times. This chain links TRBV7-9 with TRBJ2-1; D tentatively reads TRBD1 or TRBD2 (5 bases each). The CDR3 runs to 17 residues. Germline lookup yields CDR1 SEHNR and CDR2 FQNEAQ (reference sequence). Trimming pared 5 bases from V and 3 bases from J, leaving 20 bases between. The CDR3 coding sequence is TGTGCCAGCAGCCCTAGAAGGGGCGGGCCCGACTACAATGAGCAGTTCTTC. Translation gives CASSPRRGGPDYNEQFF.

A few counts support this clonotype. The genes are TRBV5-1 and TRBJ1-1; tentatively, D is TRBD1 (6 bases). In germline, CDR1 is SGHRS, CDR2 YFSETQ. The CDR3 has 15 amino acids. Trimming left V 1 base short and J 1 base short, with 11 bases between. CDR3 nucleotides: TGCGCCAGCAGCTTGTTCGTCAGGGGGAACACTGAAGCTTTCTTT. Translation gives CASSLFVRGNTEAFF.

Comments on this clonotype: Germline is not matched at one junction end, which may reflect a read error. This sequence joins TRBV28 and TRBJ2-7; no clear D. CDR1 is MDHEN, CDR2 SYDVKM, per germline. This CDR3 region has 12 residues. The DNA of the CDR3 is TGTGTCAGCAGTTCTCAAAGCTACGAGCAGTACTTC. This sequence encodes CVSSSQSYEQYF.

The V and J genes are TRBV4-1 and TRBJ2-7, with D perhaps matching TRBD1 (5 bases). This CDR3 contains 20 residues. From germline, CDR1 is MGHRA and CDR2 YSYEKL. V lost 3 bases and J lost 0, with 27 bases in between. This CDR3 reads CASSHNFGDRRTKSSYEQYF. CDR3 coding DNA: TGCGCCAGCAGCCACAACTTCGGAGACAGACGAACGAAGAGCTCCTACGAGCAGTACTTC.

The V and J genes are TRBV14 and TRBJ1-4, with 9 bases fitting TRBD1. Germline V lookup: CDR1 SGHDN, CDR2 FVKESK. V was clipped by 6 bases and J by 7 bases; unmatched bases: 9. The CDR3 runs 15 residues. The CDR3 protein is CASSRTGTGTEKLFF. In DNA, the CDR3 is TGTGCCAGCAGTCGCACCGGGACAGGGACTGAAAAACTGTTTTTT.

The V call is TRBV28, the J call TRBJ2-5; 8 bases align to TRBD2. The DNA end favors TRBJ2-7, so the J call may be wrong. Germline CDR1 reads MDHEN; CDR2 reads SYDVKM. The CDR3 is made up of 16 amino acids. CDR3 nucleotide sequence: TGTGCCAGCAGCTGGAGCAGGGGCGGGGGGACCTACGAGCAGTACTTC. Amino acids: CASSWSRGGGTYEQYF.

V usage is TRBV4-1 and J usage is TRBJ2-1, with 8 bases matching TRBD1. The DNA end lines up better with TRBJ2-7; the J call may be wrong. CDR1 and CDR2 (germline): MGHRA, YSYEKL. This CDR3 contains 15 residues. CDR3 sequence: CASSQPSSTGGEQYF. DNA of the CDR3: TGCGCCAGCAGCCAACCATCGAGTACAGGGGGCGAGCAGTACTTC.

V gene TRBV7-2 combines with J gene TRBJ2-1, with TRBD2 identical over 9 bases. V was clipped by 1 base and J by 8 bases; unmatched bases: 6. This CDR3 contains 15 residues. The V gene's germline CDR1 is SGHTA and CDR2 FQGNSA. In nucleotides, the CDR3 is TGTGCCAGCAGCTTAGGGTTGGGACTAGCTGATGAGCAGTTCTTC. Translated: CASSLGLGLADEQFF.

The chain links TRBV6-6 to TRBJ2-4; D is possibly TRBD2 (6 bases). Germline loops: CDR1 MNHNY, CDR2 SVGAGI (reference sequence). Trimming shortened V by 10 bases and J by 4 bases, and 14 bases separated the two germline ends. The CDR3 is 13 amino acids. CDR3 DNA: TGTGCCACCAACGGCGGGGAGAAAAACATTCAGTACTTC. Amino acid sequence: CATNGGEKNIQYF.

The chain couples TRBV14 to TRBJ2-4; D call uncertain. CDR1 and CDR2 (germline): SGHDN, FVKESK. The CDR3 sequence is 12 residues long. Trimming removed 4 bases at V and 15 bases at J, with 16 bases between. The CDR3 spells CASSPYAGERYF. The CDR3 bases are TGTGCCAGCAGCCCATACGCCGGCGAGCGGTACTTC. Full variable domain (remainder filled in from reference TRBV14 and TRBJ2-4): EAGVTQFPSHSVIEKGQTVTLRCDPISGHDNLYWYRRVMGKEIKFLLHFVKESKQDESGMPNNRFLAERTGGTYSTLKVQPAELEDSGVYFCASSPYAGERYFGAGTRLSVL.